These T cell receptor beta chains were read from a single sample in a study of T cells in Graves' hyperthyroidism and ophthalmopathy. MiXCR, run by TCRdb on the multiplex PCR reads, gives a single entry per CDR3 protein. The sample includes 400,000 or so distinct CDR3 sequences, 12% to 15% seen only once; the top ten take about 20%. The sequenced sample consisted of blood. The receptors originated from a woman aged 55 to 70 with Graves' ophthalmopathy. Both conserved end residues are part of each CDR3. D genes are given only for firm matches. Clone sizes are given selectively: once, few, many, or a class where the clone is expanded.

clone size	J gene	V gene	D gene	CDR3 protein	CDR3 DNA
many	TRBJ2-2	TRBV2	-	CASARGSGAGELFF	TGTGCCAGCGCCCGGGGTTCGGGAGCCGGGGAGCTGTTTTTT
few	TRBJ1-3	TRBV5-1	-	CASSPAGRQQNTIYF	TGCGCCAGCAGCCCGGCGGGCAGGCAACAAAACACCATATATTTT
-	TRBJ2-1	TRBV6-1	TRBD1	CASSDDPGQGYSEQFF	TGTGCCAGCAGTGACGATCCGGGACAGGGATATAGTGAGCAGTTCTTC
-	TRBJ2-7	TRBV5-5	TRBD2	CASSFSGSTHEQYF	TGTGCCAGCAGCTTTAGCGGGAGCACCCACGAGCAGTACTTC
-	TRBJ1-2	TRBV28	-	CASRPPLWDYGYTF	TGTGCCAGCCGACCCCCCCTATGGGACTATGGCTACACCTTC
many	TRBJ2-1	TRBV20-1	-	CSARLELSYNEQFF	TGCAGTGCTAGATTGGAACTTTCCTACAATGAGCAGTTCTTC
-	TRBJ1-1	TRBV3-1	-	CASSRAGVGPGRVAFF	TGTGCCAGCAGCCGAGCGGGAGTGGGGCCAGGGAGGGTTGCTTTCTTT
many	TRBJ1-5	TRBV6-1	-	CASSSGRNQPQHF	TGTGCCAGCAGTTCCGGCCGCAATCAGCCCCAGCATTTT
many	TRBJ2-1	TRBV28	TRBD2	CASSWKREGYNEQFF	TGTGCCAGCAGTTGGAAGCGGGAGGGCTACAATGAGCAGTTCTTC
many	TRBJ2-3	TRBV7-6	TRBD2	CASSLVQGLAATDTQYF	TGTGCCAGCAGCTTAGTCCAAGGACTAGCGGCCACAGATACGCAGTATTTT
few	TRBJ2-7	TRBV14	-	CASSGELSPYEQYF	TGTGCCAGCAGCGGTGAGCTGAGTCCTTACGAGCAGTACTTC
many	TRBJ2-7	TRBV20-1	-	CSARKNWGEAYEQYF	TGCAGTGCTAGAAAAAATTGGGGGGAAGCCTACGAGCAGTACTTC
many	TRBJ2-7	TRBV20-1	TRBD1	CSARIPGQGWYEQYF	TGCAGTGCTAGGATACCGGGACAGGGGTGGTACGAGCAGTACTTC
many	TRBJ1-5	TRBV28	TRBD1	CASSLSPRGLSNQPQHF	TGTGCCAGCAGTTTAAGCCCCAGGGGGCTTAGCAATCAGCCCCAGCATTTT
many	TRBJ2-7	TRBV6-1	-	CASSPRVGTASYEQYF	TGTGCCAGCAGCCCCCGCGTTGGGACGGCGTCCTACGAGCAGTACTTC
many	TRBJ1-5	TRBV20-1	-	CSAGFRSNQPQHF	TGCAGTGCTGGGTTCCGAAGCAACCAGCCCCAGCATTTT
few	TRBJ2-7	TRBV28	TRBD2	CASSPGGVEASYEQYF	TGTGCCAGCAGTCCTGGGGGGGTAGAGGCCTCCTACGAGCAGTACTTC
few	TRBJ2-1	TRBV25-1	TRBD2	CARNPGLADYNEQFF	TGTGCCAGAAACCCGGGACTAGCAGACTACAATGAGCAGTTCTTC
-	TRBJ1-3	TRBV5-6	-	CASSLRHSGNTIYF	TGTGCCAGCAGCTTGAGGCACTCTGGAAACACCATATATTTT
-	TRBJ2-1	TRBV7-9	-	CASSLWVGVAYNEQFF	TGTGCCAGCAGCTTATGGGTCGGGGTGGCCTACAATGAGCAGTTCTTC
many	TRBJ2-7	TRBV5-1	-	CASSLDGGTYEQYF	TGCGCCAGCAGCTTGGATGGGGGAACCTACGAGCAGTACTTC
many	TRBJ2-1	TRBV11-2	TRBD2	CASSQRDRVTSGRVHEQFF	TGTGCCAGCAGCCAGAGGGACAGGGTAACTAGCGGGAGGGTCCATGAGCAGTTCTTC
many	TRBJ2-7	TRBV6-1	TRBD2	CASSPGTSGNHEQYF	TGTGCCAGCAGCCCAGGGACTAGCGGGAACCACGAGCAGTACTTC
-	TRBJ2-5	TRBV12-3/TRBV12-4	TRBD2	CASGLVAGGLETQYF	TGTGCCAGCGGTTTAGTAGCGGGAGGTCTAGAGACCCAGTACTTC
few	TRBJ2-2	TRBV7-2	TRBD2	CASSSTSGRGRRGGELFF	TGTGCCAGCAGCTCGACTAGCGGGAGGGGACGCCGCGGCGGGGAGCTGTTTTTT
many	TRBJ2-5	TRBV3-1	-	CASSQDSGRMETQYF	TGTGCCAGCAGCCAAGATTCGGGCCGTATGGAGACCCAGTACTTC
many	TRBJ2-1	TRBV5-1	-	CASRRGNEQFF	TGCGCCAGCAGGAGGGGAAATGAGCAGTTCTTC
many	TRBJ2-7	TRBV6-5	-	CASSYSRGGTDRDEQYF	TGTGCCAGCAGTTACTCTCGCGGCGGGACGGACCGCGACGAGCAGTACTTC
many	TRBJ1-1	TRBV20-1	TRBD1	CSAEPGGRFTEAFF	TGCAGTGCAGAACCAGGGGGCCGATTCACTGAAGCTTTCTTT
many	TRBJ2-1	TRBV7-9	TRBD2	CASSSRVAGENEQFF	TGTGCCAGCAGCTCTAGGGTTGCGGGAGAGAATGAGCAGTTCTTC
many	TRBJ1-4	TRBV5-1	-	CASSPTGGVREKLFF	TGCGCCAGCAGTCCTACGGGCGGGGTTCGAGAAAAACTGTTTTTT
many	TRBJ1-1	TRBV5-1	-	CASSPVGTDTEAFF	TGCGCCAGCAGCCCAGTAGGGACGGACACTGAAGCTTTCTTT
-	TRBJ2-7	TRBV7-6	TRBD2	CASSLTLAGGSYEQYF	TGTGCCAGCAGCTTAACCTTAGCGGGAGGCTCTTACGAGCAGTACTTC
many	TRBJ1-5	TRBV7-8	-	CASSFRQDLYSNQPQHF	TGTGCCAGCAGCTTCCGGCAGGATTTATATAGCAATCAGCCCCAGCATTTT
many	TRBJ1-1	TRBV6-1	-	CASSEARGQVAENTEAFF	TGTGCCAGCAGTGAAGCGCGTGGCCAAGTCGCCGAGAACACTGAAGCTTTCTTT
-	TRBJ2-6	TRBV14	-	CASSQTRQALRPGANVLTF	TGTGCCAGCAGCCAAACCCGACAGGCCCTCCGCCCTGGGGCCAACGTCCTGACTTTC
many	TRBJ2-1	TRBV5-1	TRBD1	CASSFKPGQSDNEQFF	TGCGCCAGCAGCTTCAAACCGGGACAGTCTGACAATGAGCAGTTCTTC
-	TRBJ2-2	TRBV27	TRBD2	CASSWTAGVSGELFF	TGTGCCAGCAGTTGGACAGCGGGAGTCTCTGGGGAGCTGTTTTTT
many	TRBJ2-5	TRBV7-9	-	CASSPHGQYQETQYF	TGTGCCAGCAGCCCCCACGGACAGTACCAAGAGACCCAGTACTTC
-	TRBJ1-1	TRBV7-2	-	CASSLGGVGETEAFF	TGTGCCAGCAGCTTGGGGGGGGTGGGTGAAACTGAAGCTTTCTTT
-	TRBJ2-1	TRBV24-1	TRBD2	CATSDLGLAGNNEQFF	TGTGCCACCAGTGACCTGGGACTAGCGGGGAACAATGAGCAGTTCTTC
few	TRBJ2-1	TRBV29-1	-	CSVSPAKGWQFF	TGCAGCGTTAGCCCCGCGAAGGGATGGCAGTTCTTC
many	TRBJ2-5	TRBV18	-	CASSPGTQETQYF	TGCGCCAGCAGTCCCGGCACGCAAGAGACCCAGTACTTC